One and the same sample provided the 24 T cell receptor beta chains below, sequenced in a study of blood T cell repertoires in COVID-19. Profiling relied on immunoSEQ multiplex PCR, and the TCRdb table lists in-frame clones only, not all of them. The table includes over 75,000 clones, about 80% detected once. Sequenced material: peripheral blood. Every receptor here comes from a human donor in a cohort sampled during active COVID-19.

The chain joins TRBV5-1 to TRBJ2-3; 7 bases match TRBD2. Germline CDR1 reads SGHRS; CDR2 reads YFSETQ. This CDR3 has 14 residues. The V gene end was trimmed by 4 bases and the J gene end by 3 bases; junction bases not matched to a gene: 5. The CDR3 DNA reads as TGCGCCAGCAGCCTGTGGGGGGGGACAGATACGCAGTATTTT. Protein sequence: CASSLWGGTDTQYF.

J is TRBJ1-3 and V is TRBV27, with D hard to call. Germline V gene data show CDR1 as MNHEY and CDR2 as SMNVEV (reference sequence). CDR3 size: 14 residues. V lost 4 bases, J lost 4 bases, and 11 bases lay in between. CDR3 amino acids: CASSSPSGGNTIYF. CDR3 in DNA: TGTGCCAGCAGTTCCCCCTCGGGAGGAAACACCATATATTTT.

The chain carries TRBV28 and TRBJ1-2, with 7 bases fitting TRBD1. The CDR3 runs to 13 residues. The J segment lost 7 bases and the V segment lost 7 bases, leaving 9 bases of the junction unmatched. Per germline, CDR1 MDHEN and CDR2 SYDVKM. The CDR3 bases are TGTGCCAGCAAGATAGGGGGCGCTCGTGGCTACACCTTC. As protein: CASKIGGARGYTF.

This chain joins TRBV28 and TRBJ2-3; D may be TRBD2 (6 bases). Germline V gene data show CDR1 as MDHEN and CDR2 as SYDVKM. CDR3 length: 12 residues. The V end lost 7 bases, the J end lost 6 bases, and 11 bases lay between the germline ends. CDR3 sequence (DNA): TGTGCCAGCAACGTCCGGGGGGATACGCAGTATTTT. Amino acid sequence: CASNVRGDTQYF.

The CDR3, as DNA: TGTGCCAGCAGCCCAACTAGCGGGGGGCAAAATGAGCAGTTCTTC. Its protein product is CASSPTSGGQNEQFF. V is TRBV5-4 and J is TRBJ2-1; TRBD2 aligns across 12 bases. Germline values: CDR1 SGHNT, CDR2 YYREEE (reference sequence). The V gene end was trimmed by 4 bases and the J gene end by 7 bases; junction bases not matched to a gene: 6. This CDR3 comprises 15 residues. The whole variable domain, filled in from reference TRBV5-4 and TRBJ2-1, reads ETGVTQSPTHLIKTRGQQVTLRCSSQSGHNTVSWYQQALGQGPQFIFQYYREEENGRGNFPPRFSGLQFPNYSSELNVNALELDDSALYLCASSPTSGGQNEQFFGPGTRLTVL.

The V call is TRBV28, the J call TRBJ2-5, with 11 bases aligning to TRBD2. There are 16 residues in the CDR3. Germline CDR1 is MDHEN and CDR2 is SYDVKM. The V and J ends lost 2 bases and 5 bases, in that order; junction bases with no gene match: 7. For the CDR3, the DNA is TGTGCCAGCAGTTTAGGTAGCGGGGGGGCTTACGAGACCCAGTACTTC. Protein sequence: CASSLGSGGAYETQYF. The whole variable domain, remainder taken from reference TRBV28 and TRBJ2-5, is DVKVTQSSRYLVKRTGEKVFLECVQDMDHENMFWYRQDPGLGLRLIYFSYDVKMKEKGDIPEGYSVSREKKERFSLILESASTNQTSMYLCASSLGSGGAYETQYFGPGTRLLVL.

V and J are TRBV7-9 and TRBJ2-1; D uncertain. CDR1 and CDR2 (germline): SEHNR, FQNEAQ (reference sequence). The CDR3 runs to 13 residues. The germline V and J ends were trimmed by 6 bases and 7 bases, with 13 bases remaining between them. The CDR3 loop reads CASSVPGLNEQFF. The CDR3 DNA follows: TGTGCCAGCAGTGTACCCGGGTTAAATGAGCAGTTCTTC.

CDR3: CASSISHRSSGGYTF. For the CDR3, the DNA is TGTGCCAGTAGTATATCCCACCGGAGTTCCGGTGGCTACACCTTC. This chain connects TRBV19 to TRBJ1-2, with no clear D. This CDR3 comprises 15 residues. Germline-derived CDR1 and CDR2 are LNHDA and SQIVND (reference sequence). The V and J ends lost 2 bases and 7 bases respectively, with 17 bases between them.

The CDR3 region is CASSGRGPGYTF. In nucleotides, the CDR3 is TGTGCCAGCAGTGGGAGGGGACCTGGCTACACCTTC. The chain links TRBV2 to TRBJ1-2, with D maybe TRBD1 (5 bases). CDR3 length equals 12 residues. The germline V gene encodes CDR1 SNHLY and CDR2 FYNNEI. Deletions cut 4 bases from V and 7 bases from J, with 10 bases between.

V and J are TRBV6-5 and TRBJ2-7; 11 nucleotides align to TRBD2. Trimming cost V 4 bases and J 0 bases; bases outside gene matches: 2. From germline, CDR1 is MNHEY and CDR2 SVGAGI. The CDR3 has 15 amino acids. This CDR3 reads CASSSGTSGSYEQYF. DNA of the CDR3: TGTGCCAGCAGTTCTGGGACTAGCGGCTCCTACGAGCAGTACTTC.

This rearrangement joins TRBV12-3 or TRBV12-4 to TRBJ1-1; D uncertain. The V and J ends lost 7 bases and 3 bases respectively, with 12 bases between them. This CDR3 is built from 13 residues. The CDR3 bases are TGTGCCAGCACCTTACGTGAGGACACTGAAGCTTTCTTT. Amino acid sequence: CASTLREDTEAFF.

The gene calls are TRBV24-1 and TRBJ1-1; perhaps TRBD1 as D (5 bases). Germline-derived CDR1 and CDR2 are KGHDR and SFDVKD. The V and J ends lost 5 bases and 5 bases respectively, with 11 bases between them. CDR3 size: 13 residues. The CDR3, as DNA: TGTGCCACCAGTGCCCCAGGGAGGACTGAAGCTTTCTTT. Protein: CATSAPGRTEAFF.

This clone was seen a handful of times. This chain joins TRBV7-3 and TRBJ1-6; perhaps TRBD1 as D (5 bases). CDR1 and CDR2 (germline): SGHTA, FQGTGA. This CDR3 comprises 15 residues. Trimming shortened V by 5 bases and J by 0 bases, and 8 bases separated the two germline ends. CDR3 nucleotides: TGTGCCAGCAGCCTCGACAGCTCCTATAATTCACCCCTCCACTTT. Protein: CASSLDSSYNSPLHF.

CDR3 sequence: CASSIQGVSYNEQFF. CDR3 nucleotide sequence: TGTGCCAGCAGCATACAGGGTGTCTCCTACAATGAGCAGTTCTTC. The rearrangement joins TRBV9 to TRBJ2-1, with D maybe TRBD1 (6 bases). Germline CDR1 reads SGDLS; CDR2 reads YYNGEE. This CDR3 has 15 amino acids. V lost 4 bases, J lost 0 bases, and 11 bases lay in between.

V gene TRBV3-1 (or the pseudogene TRBV3-2) combines with J gene TRBJ1-2; D unresolved. The CDR3 has 15 residues. The ends were cut back, 1 base at V and 2 bases at J, with 11 bases in the middle. Germline CDR1 LGHDT, CDR2 YNNKEL (reference sequence). The CDR3 is CASSQGPGVNYGYTF. The CDR3 coding sequence is TGTGCCAGCAGCCAAGGGCCGGGAGTGAACTATGGCTACACCTTC.

The V and J genes are TRBV5-6 and TRBJ2-1, with TRBD2 matching over 7 bases. The V and J ends lost 4 bases and 8 bases, in that order; junction bases with no gene match: 6. This CDR3 is built from 13 residues. Germline lookup yields CDR1 SGHDT and CDR2 YYEEEE. The CDR3 is CASSAVGGYEQFF. The CDR3 bases are TGTGCCAGCAGCGCCGTCGGGGGGTATGAGCAGTTCTTC.

The chain couples TRBV2 to TRBJ2-3; TRBD2 might be the D (5 bases). Germline V gives CDR1 SNHLY, CDR2 FYNNEI. V lost 10 bases to trimming and J lost 1 base, with 15 bases between them. The CDR3 covers 14 residues. CDR3 loop: CATTPGYGTDTQYF. CDR3 in DNA: TGTGCCACTACCCCGGGGTACGGCACAGATACGCAGTATTTT.

The rearrangement joins TRBV7-2 to TRBJ1-1; a weak D match, TRBD1 (6 bases). The germline V and J ends were trimmed by 5 bases and 6 bases, with 19 bases remaining between them. The CDR3 length is 15 residues. Germline V lookup: CDR1 SGHTA, CDR2 FQGNSA. The DNA of the CDR3 is TGTGCCAGCAGCCCACGGAAGACCGGGACACCTGAAGCTTTCTTT. Its translation: CASSPRKTGTPEAFF.

The chain couples TRBV6-5 to TRBJ1-1, with 9 bases aligning to TRBD1. Germline values: CDR1 MNHEY, CDR2 SVGAGI. Losses at the gene ends were 7 bases for V and 7 bases for J; bases not matched to a gene: 10. There are 14 residues in the CDR3. The CDR3, as DNA: TGTGCCAGCACCAGGGACAGGGATCGGGGTGAAGCTTTCTTT. This translates into CASTRDRDRGEAFF.

This rearrangement joins TRBV5-4 to TRBJ1-2; TRBD1 agrees at 12 bases. The ends lost 9 bases at V and 3 bases at J; junction bases unmatched: 9. The CDR3 runs 15 residues. CDR1 and CDR2 from the germline V gene are SGHNT and YYREEE (reference sequence). The CDR3 reads CATQKGTGGDYGYTF. The CDR3 DNA reads TGTGCCACCCAAAAAGGGACAGGGGGCGACTATGGCTACACCTTC.

In regard to this clone: At one of its ends the junction is not consistent with the germline gene, which may arise from a read error. The chain uses TRBV28 and TRBJ2-1; 11 positions agree with TRBD2. Germline CDR1 and CDR2: MDHEN and SYDVKM. The CDR3 covers 12 residues. The CDR3 spells CASSLLAGEGIF. The DNA for the CDR3 is TGTGCCAGCAGCCTACTAGCGGGGGAGGGGATCTTC.

The chain joins TRBV13 to TRBJ1-4; D gene unclear. Deletions cut 3 bases from V and 1 base from J, with 6 bases between. Germline lookup yields CDR1 PRHDT and CDR2 FYEKMQ (reference sequence). The CDR3 consists of 14 residues. The CDR3 bases are TGTGCCAGCAGCTTCCGAGGAACTAATGAAAAACTGTTTTTT. This sequence encodes CASSFRGTNEKLFF.

This sequence joins TRBV19 and TRBJ1-1; 9 bases agree with TRBD1. Trimming took 4 bases from V and 2 from J; bases not matched to a gene: 5. This CDR3 is 15 amino acids long. In germline, CDR1 is LNHDA, CDR2 SQIVND (reference sequence). CDR3 bases: TGTGCCAGTAGTAGGGCAACAGGGGGCAACACTGAAGCTTTCTTT. Amino acid sequence: CASSRATGGNTEAFF.

This chain joins TRBV28 and TRBJ1-1; TRBD1 matches at 9 bases. The length of the CDR3 is 14 residues. Looked up from germline, CDR1 is MDHEN and CDR2 is SYDVKM. Unmatched junction bases numbered 6, after V lost 5 bases and J lost 5 bases. This CDR3 reads CASSRTGVRTEAFF. CDR3 DNA: TGTGCCAGCAGTCGGACAGGGGTTCGAACTGAAGCTTTCTTT.